This T cell receptor (beta chain) was sequenced for a study of T cell changes during pregnancy in multiple sclerosis. The CDR3 spans 15 residues. Germline-derived CDR1 and CDR2 are LGHNA and YNFKEQ. V lost 1 base, J lost 2 bases, and 3 bases stayed unmatched. The assay was immunoSEQ multiplex PCR, and TCRdb's table has in-frame clones only and misses some. The sample lists approximately 87,000 clones, around 90% occurring once. The chain joins TRBV4-2 to TRBJ2-3; 7 bases match TRBD2. The sequence was collected from a female donor with multiple sclerosis, enrolled in a pregnancy study. Specimen: CD4+ T cells from peripheral blood mononuclear cells, collected in the second trimester of pregnancy. As DNA, the CDR3 is TGTGCCAGCAGCCAAGGTCTAGCGGTCACAGATACGCAGTATTTT. Translation gives CASSQGLAVTDTQYF.